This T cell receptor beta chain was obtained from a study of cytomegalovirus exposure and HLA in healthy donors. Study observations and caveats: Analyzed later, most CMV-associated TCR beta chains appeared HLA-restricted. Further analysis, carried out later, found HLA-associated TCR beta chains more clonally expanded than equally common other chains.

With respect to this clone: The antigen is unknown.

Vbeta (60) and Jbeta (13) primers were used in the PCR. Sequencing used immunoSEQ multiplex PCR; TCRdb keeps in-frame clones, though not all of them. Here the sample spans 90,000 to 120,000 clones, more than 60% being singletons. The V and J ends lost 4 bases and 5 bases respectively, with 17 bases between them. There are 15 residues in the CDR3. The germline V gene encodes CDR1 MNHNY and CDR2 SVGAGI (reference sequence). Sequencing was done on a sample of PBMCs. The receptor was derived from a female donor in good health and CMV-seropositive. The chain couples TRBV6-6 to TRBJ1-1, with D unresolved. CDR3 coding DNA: TGTGCCAGCAGTTCCCCGGGCCGTGGAGGGACTGAAGCTTTCTTT. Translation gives CASSSPGRGGTEAFF.